This T cell receptor beta chain emerged from a study of cytomegalovirus exposure and HLA in healthy donors. This table comes from immunoSEQ multiplex PCR, and its TCRdb copy is limited to in-frame clones, with some not included. The table records tens of thousands of clones, approximately 97% of them present only once. V dropped 5 bases and J dropped 6; count of bases not matched to a gene: 4. There are 15 residues in the CDR3. Looked up from germline, CDR1 is SEHNR and CDR2 is FQNEAQ (reference sequence). The chain recombines TRBV7-9 with TRBJ2-1; 13 bases fit TRBD2. Source material: PBMCs. The clonotype was recovered from a woman under 30 in good health and CMV-seropositive. Here the CDR3 DNA reads TGTGCCAGCAGCCCCGGGACTAGCGGGATCAATGAGCAGTTCTTC. Its protein is CASSPGTSGINEQFF.